This T cell receptor beta chain stems from a study of cytomegalovirus exposure and HLA in healthy donors. Of note for this clone: Its target is unknown.

PCR primers comprised 60 Vbeta and 13 Jbeta primers. Clones were read by immunoSEQ multiplex PCR, and TCRdb kept only the in-frame ones, dropping some. The repertoire includes over 150,000 clones, 77% of them detected once, and 3.5% to 4.5% sits in the top ten. Study conclusions and caveats: Rarity characterized most TCR sequences, yet some public TCRs appeared in many donors. According to an earlier analysis, most TCR beta V segments yielded productive rearrangements about 87% or about 30% of the time.

The CDR3 sequence is 14 residues long. With V trimmed by 5 bases and J by 2 bases, 3 bases remained unmatched. Germline V CDR1 and CDR2: SNHLY, FYNNEI. V is TRBV2 and J is TRBJ2-5; 9 nucleotides line up with TRBD2. The sequencing sample was made of PBMCs. This clonotype was obtained from a woman between 55 and 75 years old in good health and CMV-seropositive. CDR3 region: CASSTLAGQETQYF. CDR3 sequence (DNA): TGTGCCAGCAGTACTCTAGCGGGACAAGAGACCCAGTACTTC.